This entry is about one T cell receptor beta chain. Germline V gene data show CDR1 as GTSNPN and CDR2 as SVGIG (reference sequence). The CDR3 totals 18 residues. V gave up 8 bases and J gave up 0 bases; unmatched junction bases: 15. Sequencing was performed with immunoSEQ multiplex PCR; in TCRdb, only in-frame clones are kept and a portion is missing. The table shows 250,000 to 300,000 clones, with about three quarters occurring only once. The data belong to a study of blood T cell repertoires in COVID-19. This chain links TRBV30 with TRBJ1-5, with 11 positions matching TRBD1. What was sequenced was peripheral blood. This clonotype was sampled from a woman aged 80 or over with acute or convalescent COVID-19. The CDR3 is CAADFRDRGAYSNQPQHF. The CDR3 coding sequence is TGTGCCGCCGACTTCCGGGACAGGGGGGCTTATAGCAATCAGCCCCAGCATTTT.